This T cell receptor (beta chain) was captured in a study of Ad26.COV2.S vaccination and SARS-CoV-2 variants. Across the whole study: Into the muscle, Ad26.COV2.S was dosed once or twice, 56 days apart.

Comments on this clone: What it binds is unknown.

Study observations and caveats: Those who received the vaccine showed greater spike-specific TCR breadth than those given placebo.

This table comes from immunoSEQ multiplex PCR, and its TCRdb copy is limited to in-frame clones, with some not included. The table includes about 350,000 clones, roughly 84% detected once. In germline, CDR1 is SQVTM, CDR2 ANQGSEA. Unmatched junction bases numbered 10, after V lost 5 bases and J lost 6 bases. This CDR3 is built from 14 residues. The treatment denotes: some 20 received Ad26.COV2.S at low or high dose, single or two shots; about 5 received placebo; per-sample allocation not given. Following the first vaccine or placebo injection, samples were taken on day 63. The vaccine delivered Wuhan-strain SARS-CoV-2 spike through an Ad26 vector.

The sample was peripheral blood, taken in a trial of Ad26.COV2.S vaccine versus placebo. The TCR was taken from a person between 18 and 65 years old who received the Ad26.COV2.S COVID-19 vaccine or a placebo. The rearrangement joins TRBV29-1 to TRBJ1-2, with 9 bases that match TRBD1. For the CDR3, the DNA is TGCAGCGTTAATACAGGGGGCCGGATGAATGGCTACACCTTC. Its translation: CSVNTGGRMNGYTF.